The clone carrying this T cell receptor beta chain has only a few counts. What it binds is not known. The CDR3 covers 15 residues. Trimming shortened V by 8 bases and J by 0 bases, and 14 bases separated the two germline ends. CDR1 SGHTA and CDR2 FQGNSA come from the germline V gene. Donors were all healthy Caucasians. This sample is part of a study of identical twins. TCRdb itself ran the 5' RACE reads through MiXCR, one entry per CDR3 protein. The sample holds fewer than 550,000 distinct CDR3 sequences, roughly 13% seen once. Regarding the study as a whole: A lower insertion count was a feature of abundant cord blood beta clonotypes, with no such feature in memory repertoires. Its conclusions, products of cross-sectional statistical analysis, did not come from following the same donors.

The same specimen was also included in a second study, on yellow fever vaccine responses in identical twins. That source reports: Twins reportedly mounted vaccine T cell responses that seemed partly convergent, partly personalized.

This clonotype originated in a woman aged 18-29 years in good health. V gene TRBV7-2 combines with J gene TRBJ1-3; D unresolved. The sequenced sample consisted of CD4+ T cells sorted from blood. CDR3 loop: CASAGGRASGNTIYF. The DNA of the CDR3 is TGTGCCAGCGCGGGAGGAAGGGCCTCTGGAAACACCATATATTTT.